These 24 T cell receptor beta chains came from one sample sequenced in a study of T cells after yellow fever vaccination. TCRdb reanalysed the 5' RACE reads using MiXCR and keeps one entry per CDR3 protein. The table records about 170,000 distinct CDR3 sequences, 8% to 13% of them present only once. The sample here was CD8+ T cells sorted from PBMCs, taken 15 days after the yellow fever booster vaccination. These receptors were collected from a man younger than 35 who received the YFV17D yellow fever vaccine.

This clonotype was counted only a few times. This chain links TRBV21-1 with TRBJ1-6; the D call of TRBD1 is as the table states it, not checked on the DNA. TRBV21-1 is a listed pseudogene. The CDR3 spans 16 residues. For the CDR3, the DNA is TGTGCCAGCAGCACAAGGGGGGGTTCCTATAATTCACCCCTCCACTTT. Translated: CASSTRGGSYNSPLHF.

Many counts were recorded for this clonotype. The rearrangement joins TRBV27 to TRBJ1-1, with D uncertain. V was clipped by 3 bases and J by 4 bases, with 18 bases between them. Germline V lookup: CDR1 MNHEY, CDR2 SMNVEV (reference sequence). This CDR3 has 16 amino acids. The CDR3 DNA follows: TGTGCCAGCAGTTTGGGGAGTCCGGCCTGGGCCACTGAAGCTTTCTTT. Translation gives CASSLGSPAWATEAFF.

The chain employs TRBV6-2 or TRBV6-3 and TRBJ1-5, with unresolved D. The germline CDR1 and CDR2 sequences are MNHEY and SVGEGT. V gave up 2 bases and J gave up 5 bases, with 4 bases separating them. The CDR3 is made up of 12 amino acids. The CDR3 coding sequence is TGTGCCAGCAGTTACGCCTATCAGCCCCAGCATTTT. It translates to CASSYAYQPQHF.

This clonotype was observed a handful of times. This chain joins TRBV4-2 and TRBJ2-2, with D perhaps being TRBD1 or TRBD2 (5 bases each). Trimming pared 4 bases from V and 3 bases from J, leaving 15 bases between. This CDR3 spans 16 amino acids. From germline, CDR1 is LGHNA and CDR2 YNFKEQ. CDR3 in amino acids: CASSLAQGRYTGELFF. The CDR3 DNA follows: TGTGCCAGCAGCCTCGCTCAGGGACGGTACACCGGGGAGCTGTTTTTT.

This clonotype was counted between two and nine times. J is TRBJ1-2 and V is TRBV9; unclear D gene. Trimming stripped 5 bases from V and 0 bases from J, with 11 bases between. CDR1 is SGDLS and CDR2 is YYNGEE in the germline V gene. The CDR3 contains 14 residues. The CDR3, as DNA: TGTGCCAGCAGTATTGACGGGGCTAACTATGGCTACACCTTC. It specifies CASSIDGANYGYTF.

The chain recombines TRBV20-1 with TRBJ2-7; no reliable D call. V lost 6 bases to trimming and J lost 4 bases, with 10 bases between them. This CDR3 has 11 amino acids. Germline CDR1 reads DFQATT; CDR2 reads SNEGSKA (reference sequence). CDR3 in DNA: TGCAGTGCCGCCCAAGGGTACGAGCAGTACTTC. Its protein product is CSAAQGYEQYF.

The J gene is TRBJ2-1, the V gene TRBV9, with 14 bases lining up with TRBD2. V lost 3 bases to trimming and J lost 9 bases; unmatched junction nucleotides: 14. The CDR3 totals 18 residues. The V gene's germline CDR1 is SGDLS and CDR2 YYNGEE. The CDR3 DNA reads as TGTGCCAGCAGCGCCTTGGGACTAGCGGGGGTAAAGGACATTGAGCAGTTCTTC. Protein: CASSALGLAGVKDIEQFF.

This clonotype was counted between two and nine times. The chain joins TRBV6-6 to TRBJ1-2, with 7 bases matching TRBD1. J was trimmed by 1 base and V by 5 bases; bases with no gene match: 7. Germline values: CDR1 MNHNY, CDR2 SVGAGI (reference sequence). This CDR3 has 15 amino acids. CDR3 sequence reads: CASSPRTGLNYGYTF. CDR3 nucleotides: TGTGCCAGCAGTCCTAGGACAGGACTTAACTATGGCTACACCTTC.

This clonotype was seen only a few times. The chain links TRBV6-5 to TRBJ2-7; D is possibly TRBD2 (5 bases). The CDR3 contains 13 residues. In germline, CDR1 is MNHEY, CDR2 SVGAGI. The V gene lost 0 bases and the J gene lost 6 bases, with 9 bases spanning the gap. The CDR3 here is CASSYSTGSEQYF. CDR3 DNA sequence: TGTGCCAGCAGTTACTCGACTGGGAGCGAGCAGTACTTC.

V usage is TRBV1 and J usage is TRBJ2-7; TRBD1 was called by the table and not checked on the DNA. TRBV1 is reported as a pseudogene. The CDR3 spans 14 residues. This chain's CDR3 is CTSRRTGDRYEQYV. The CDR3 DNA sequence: TGCACCAGCAGACGGACAGGGGATAGGTACGAGCAGTACGTC.

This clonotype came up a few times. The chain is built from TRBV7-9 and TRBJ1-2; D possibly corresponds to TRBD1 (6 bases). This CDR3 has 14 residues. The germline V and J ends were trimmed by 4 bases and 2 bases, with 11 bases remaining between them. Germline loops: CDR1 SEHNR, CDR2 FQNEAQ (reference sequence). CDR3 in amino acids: CASSSSGQNYGYTF. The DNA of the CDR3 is TGTGCCAGCAGCTCATCCGGACAGAACTATGGCTACACCTTC.

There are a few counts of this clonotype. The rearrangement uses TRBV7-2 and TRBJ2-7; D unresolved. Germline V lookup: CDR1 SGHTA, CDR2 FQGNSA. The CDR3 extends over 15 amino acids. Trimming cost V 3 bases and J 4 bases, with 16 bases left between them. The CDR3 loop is CASSFPGHFPYEQYF. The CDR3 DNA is TGTGCCAGCAGCTTCCCGGGCCACTTCCCGTACGAGCAGTACTTC.

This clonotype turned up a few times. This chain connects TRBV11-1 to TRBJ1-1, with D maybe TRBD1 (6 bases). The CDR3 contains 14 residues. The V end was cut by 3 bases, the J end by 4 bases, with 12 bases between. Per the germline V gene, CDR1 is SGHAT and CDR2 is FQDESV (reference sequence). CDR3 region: CASSLTRGATEAFF. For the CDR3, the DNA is TGTGCCAGCAGCTTGACCCGGGGGGCCACTGAAGCTTTCTTT. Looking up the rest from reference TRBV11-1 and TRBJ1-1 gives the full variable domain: EAEVAQSPRYKITEKSQAVAFWCDPISGHATLYWYRQILGQGPELLVQFQDESVVDDSQLPKDRFSAERLKGVDSTLKIQPAELGDSAMYLCASSLTRGATEAFFGQGTRLTVV.

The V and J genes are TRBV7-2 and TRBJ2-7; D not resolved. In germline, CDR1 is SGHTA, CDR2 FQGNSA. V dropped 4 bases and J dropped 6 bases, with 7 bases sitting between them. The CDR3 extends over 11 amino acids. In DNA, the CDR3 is TGTGCCAGCAGCTCTTCAGGCGAGCAGTACGTC. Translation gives CASSSSGEQYV.

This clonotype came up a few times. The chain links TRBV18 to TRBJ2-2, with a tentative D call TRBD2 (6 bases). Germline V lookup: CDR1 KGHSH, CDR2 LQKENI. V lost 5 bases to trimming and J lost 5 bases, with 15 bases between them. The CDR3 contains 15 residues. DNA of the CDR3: TGTGCCAGCTCATTCAGGGAGGTCCGTACCGGGGAGCTGTTTTTT. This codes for CASSFREVRTGELFF.

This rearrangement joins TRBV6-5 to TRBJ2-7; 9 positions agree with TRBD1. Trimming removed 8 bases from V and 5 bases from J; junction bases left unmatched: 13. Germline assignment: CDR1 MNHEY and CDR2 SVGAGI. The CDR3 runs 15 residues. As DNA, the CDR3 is TGTGCCAGCTCTCAATTACAGGGGGCTCGTGACGAGCAGTACTTC. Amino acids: CASSQLQGARDEQYF.

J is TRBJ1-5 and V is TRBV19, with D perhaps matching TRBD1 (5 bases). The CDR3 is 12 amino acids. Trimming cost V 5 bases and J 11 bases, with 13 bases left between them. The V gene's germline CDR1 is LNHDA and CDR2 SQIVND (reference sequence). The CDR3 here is CASSVGRTAQHF. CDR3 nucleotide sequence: TGTGCCAGTAGTGTGGGACGCACGGCCCAGCATTTT.

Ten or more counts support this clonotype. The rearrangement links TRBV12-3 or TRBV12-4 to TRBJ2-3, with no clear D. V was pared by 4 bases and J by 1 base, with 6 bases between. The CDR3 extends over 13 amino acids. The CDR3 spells CASSSSGTDTQYF. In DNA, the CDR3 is TGTGCCAGCAGTTCCTCGGGCACAGATACGCAGTATTTT.

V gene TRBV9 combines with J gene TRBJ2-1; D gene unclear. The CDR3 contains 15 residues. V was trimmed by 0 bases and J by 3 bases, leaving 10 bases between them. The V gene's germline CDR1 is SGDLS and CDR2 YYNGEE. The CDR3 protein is CASSVGSPYYNEQFF. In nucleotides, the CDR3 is TGTGCCAGCAGCGTAGGTAGTCCTTACTACAATGAGCAGTTCTTC.

CDR3 DNA: TGTGCCAGCAGTATCCGGGACAGGGTAAATGAGCAGTTCTTC. It encodes CASSIRDRVNEQFF. The chain couples TRBV6-6 to TRBJ2-1; 9 nucleotides align to TRBD1. The CDR3 extends over 14 amino acids. With 5 bases clipped from V and 7 bases from J, the junction kept 6 bases outside the gene matches. Germline values: CDR1 MNHNY, CDR2 SVGAGI (reference sequence).

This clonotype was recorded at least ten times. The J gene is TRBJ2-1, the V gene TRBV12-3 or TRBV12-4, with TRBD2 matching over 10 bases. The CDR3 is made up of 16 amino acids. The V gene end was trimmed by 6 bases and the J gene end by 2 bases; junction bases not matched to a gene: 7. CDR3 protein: CASSPSGGPPYNEQFF. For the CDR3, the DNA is TGTGCCAGCAGCCCTAGCGGGGGTCCCCCCTACAATGAGCAGTTCTTC.

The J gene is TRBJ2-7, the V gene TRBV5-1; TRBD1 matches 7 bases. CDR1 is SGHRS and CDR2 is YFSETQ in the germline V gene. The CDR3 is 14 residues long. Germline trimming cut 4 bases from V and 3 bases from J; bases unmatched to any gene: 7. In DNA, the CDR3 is TGCGCCAGCAGCCAGGACAGGTTAGTCTACGAGCAGTACTTC. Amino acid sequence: CASSQDRLVYEQYF. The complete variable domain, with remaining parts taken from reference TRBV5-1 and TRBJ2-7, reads KAGVTQTPRYLIKTRGQQVTLSCSPISGHRSVSWYQQTPGQGLQFLFEYFSETQRNKGNFPGRFSGRQFSNSRSEMNVSTLELGDSALYLCASSQDRLVYEQYFGPGTRLTVT.

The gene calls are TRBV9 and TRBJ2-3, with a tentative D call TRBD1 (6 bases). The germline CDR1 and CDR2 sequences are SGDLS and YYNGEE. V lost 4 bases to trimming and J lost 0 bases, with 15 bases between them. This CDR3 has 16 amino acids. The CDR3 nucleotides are TGTGCCAGCAGCCCCCGGACAGTTACTAGCACAGATACGCAGTATTTT. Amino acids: CASSPRTVTSTDTQYF.

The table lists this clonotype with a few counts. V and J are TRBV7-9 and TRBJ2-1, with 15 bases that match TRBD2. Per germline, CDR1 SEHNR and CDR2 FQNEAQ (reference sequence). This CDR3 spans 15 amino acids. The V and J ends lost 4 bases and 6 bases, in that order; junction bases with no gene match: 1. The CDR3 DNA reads TGTGCCAGCAGCTGGACTAGCGGGGGGGCCAATGAGCAGTTCTTC. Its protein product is CASSWTSGGANEQFF.